These 3 T cell receptor beta chains were sequenced from one sample in a study of sequential checkpoint blockade in melanoma. The treatment was: randomized to nivolumab then ipilimumab (arm A) or the reverse (arm B). The assay was immunoSEQ multiplex PCR, and TCRdb's table has in-frame clones only and misses some. The table has more than 9,500 clones, around 24% seen once. The specimen was tumor tissue (inferred from file names), collected from a patient given nivolumab and ipilimumab in sequence. These receptors were collected from a human donor with melanoma.

In its sample, this clone was seen many times. The V call is TRBV11-3, the J call TRBJ1-2; 10 positions match TRBD1. CDR1 and CDR2 (germline): SGHNT, YENEEA. The J segment lost 3 bases and the V segment lost 5 bases, leaving 18 bases of the junction unmatched. The CDR3 runs to 19 residues. This chain's CDR3 is CASSIFRTGGVMLDYGYTF. The CDR3 DNA sequence: TGTGCCAGCAGCATCTTTCGGACAGGGGGGGTGATGTTGGACTATGGCTACACCTTC.

This clone showed up just a few times. This sequence joins TRBV6-8 and TRBJ1-5; D is unresolved. Trimming left V 2 bases short and J 0 bases short, with 5 bases between. CDR3 size: 14 residues. From germline, CDR1 is MNHGY and CDR2 SAAAGT. CDR3 amino acids: CASSYDDSNQPQHF. The DNA of the CDR3 is TGTGCCAGCAGTTACGACGATAGCAATCAGCCCCAGCATTTT.

The chain links TRBV15 to TRBJ2-1; the D gene is possibly TRBD2 (6 bases). Trimming stripped 5 bases from V and 7 bases from J, with 18 bases between. The CDR3 covers 15 residues. Germline CDR1 LNHNV, CDR2 YYDKDF (reference sequence). The CDR3 nucleotides read TGTGCCACCAGCTTTGGAGCGGGCCGCTATAATGAGCAGTTCTTC. Translating it yields CATSFGAGRYNEQFF.